This T cell receptor (beta chain) was identified during a study of cytomegalovirus exposure and HLA in healthy donors. Study context: Counted in an early data release were about 80 million unique TCRs from HLA-typed donors. There were 350 to 450 genotyped donors. Of these, roughly 80% fell in the genetic ancestry cluster associated with self-reported Caucasian donors.

This CDR3 is 17 amino acids long. Trimming stripped 2 bases from V and 0 bases from J, with 14 bases between. Germline CDR1 reads MNHNS; CDR2 reads SASEGT. This clone was picked up one time. Its antigen is not known. Whole-study findings and limits: A later analysis revealed that TCR association rates differed between HLA loci, peaking at DRB1 and bottoming out at HLA-C. Later analysis revealed greater clonal expansion in HLA-associated TCR beta chains than in equally common others.

Amplification used 60 Vbeta primers and 13 Jbeta primers. TCRdb's copy holds only in-frame clones and misses some; the assay was immunoSEQ multiplex PCR. Found here are roughly 150,000 clones, 70% to 80% of them singletons; the top ten hold 6.2%. This sequence was found in a woman in her thirties or forties in good health and CMV-seropositive. The V gene is TRBV6-1, the J gene TRBJ2-4; D may be TRBD1 (6 bases). Sample: PBMCs. CDR3: CASSELTGSPAKNIQYF. The CDR3 coding sequence is TGTGCCAGCAGTGAACTTACAGGGTCACCAGCCAAAAACATTCAGTACTTC.